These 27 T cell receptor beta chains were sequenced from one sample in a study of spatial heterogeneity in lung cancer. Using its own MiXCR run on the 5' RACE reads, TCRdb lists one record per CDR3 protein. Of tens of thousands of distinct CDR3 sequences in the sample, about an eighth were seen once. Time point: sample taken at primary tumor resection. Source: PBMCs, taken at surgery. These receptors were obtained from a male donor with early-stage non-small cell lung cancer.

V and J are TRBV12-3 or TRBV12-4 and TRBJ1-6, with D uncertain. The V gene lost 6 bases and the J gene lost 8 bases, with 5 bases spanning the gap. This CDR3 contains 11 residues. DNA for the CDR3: TGTGCCAGCAGCAATGATTCACCCCTCCACTTT. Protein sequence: CASSNDSPLHF.

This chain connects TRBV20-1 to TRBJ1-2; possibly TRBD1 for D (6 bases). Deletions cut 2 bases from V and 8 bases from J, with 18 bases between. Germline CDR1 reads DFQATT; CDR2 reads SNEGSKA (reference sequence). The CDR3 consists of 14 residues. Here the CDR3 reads CSARSPPTGIGYTF. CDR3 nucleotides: TGCAGTGCTAGATCCCCCCCTACAGGGATAGGCTACACCTTC.

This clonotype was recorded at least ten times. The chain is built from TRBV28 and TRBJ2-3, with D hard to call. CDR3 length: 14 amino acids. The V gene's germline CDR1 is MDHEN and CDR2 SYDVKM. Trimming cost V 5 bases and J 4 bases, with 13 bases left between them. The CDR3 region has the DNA TGTGCCAGCAGTCAGTCTTCCATGGCAGATACGCAGTATTTT. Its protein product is CASSQSSMADTQYF.

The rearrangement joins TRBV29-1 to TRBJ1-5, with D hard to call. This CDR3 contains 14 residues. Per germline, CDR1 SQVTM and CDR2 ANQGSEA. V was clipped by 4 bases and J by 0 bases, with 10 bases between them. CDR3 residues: CSVAGGNSNQPQHF. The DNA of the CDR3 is TGCAGCGTTGCCGGTGGGAATAGCAATCAGCCCCAGCATTTT.

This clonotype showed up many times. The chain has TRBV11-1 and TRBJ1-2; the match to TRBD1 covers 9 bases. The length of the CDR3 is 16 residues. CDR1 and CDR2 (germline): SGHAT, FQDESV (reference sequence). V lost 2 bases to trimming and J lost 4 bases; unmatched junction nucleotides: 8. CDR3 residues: CASSLLRTGAAYGYTF. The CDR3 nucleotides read TGTGCCAGCAGCTTACTGCGGACAGGGGCCGCCTATGGCTACACCTTC.

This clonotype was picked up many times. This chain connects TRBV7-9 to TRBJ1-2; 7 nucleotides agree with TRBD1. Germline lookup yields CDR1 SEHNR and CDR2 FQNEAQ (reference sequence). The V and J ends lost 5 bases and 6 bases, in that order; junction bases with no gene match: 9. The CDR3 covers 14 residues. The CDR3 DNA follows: TGTGCCAGCAGCCTACAGGGGAGGGGTGATGGCTACACCTTC. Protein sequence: CASSLQGRGDGYTF.

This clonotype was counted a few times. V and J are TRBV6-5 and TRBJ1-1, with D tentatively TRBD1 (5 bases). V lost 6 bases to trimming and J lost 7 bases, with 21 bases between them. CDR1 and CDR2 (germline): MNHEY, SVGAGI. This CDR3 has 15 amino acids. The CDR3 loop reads CASRGGGHPKGEAFF. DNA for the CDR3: TGTGCCAGCAGAGGAGGAGGACACCCGAAGGGTGAAGCTTTCTTT.

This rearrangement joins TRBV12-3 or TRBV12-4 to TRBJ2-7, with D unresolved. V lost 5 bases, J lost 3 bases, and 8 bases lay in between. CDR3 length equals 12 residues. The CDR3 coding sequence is TGTGCCAGCAGTCCCCAGTTCTACGAGCAGTACTTC. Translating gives CASSPQFYEQYF.

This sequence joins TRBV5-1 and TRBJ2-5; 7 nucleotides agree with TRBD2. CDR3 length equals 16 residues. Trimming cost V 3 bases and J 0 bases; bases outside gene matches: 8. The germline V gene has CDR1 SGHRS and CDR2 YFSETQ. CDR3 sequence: CASSSNNLADQETQYF. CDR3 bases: TGCGCCAGCAGCTCGAATAACCTAGCGGACCAAGAGACCCAGTACTTC.

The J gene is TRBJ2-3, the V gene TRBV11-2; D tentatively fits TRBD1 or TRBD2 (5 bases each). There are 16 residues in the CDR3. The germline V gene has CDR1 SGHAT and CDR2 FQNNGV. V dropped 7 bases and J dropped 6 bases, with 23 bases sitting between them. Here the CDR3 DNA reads TGTGCCAGCAACCCTTTGGGACGCGCCGAGGGTGATACGCAGTATTTT. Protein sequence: CASNPLGRAEGDTQYF.

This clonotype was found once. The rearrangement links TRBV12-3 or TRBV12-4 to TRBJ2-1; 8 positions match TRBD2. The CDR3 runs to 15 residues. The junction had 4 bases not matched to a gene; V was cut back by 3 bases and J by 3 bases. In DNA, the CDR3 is TGTGCCAGCAGTTTCCGGCTAGCGGGCTACAATGAGCAGTTCTTC. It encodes CASSFRLAGYNEQFF.

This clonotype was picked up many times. This CDR3 reads CASSSGSGSLYNEQFF. In nucleotides, the CDR3 is TGTGCCAGCAGCTCAGGGAGCGGGAGCTTGTACAATGAGCAGTTCTTC. The chain is built from TRBV9 and TRBJ2-1, with TRBD2 identical over 8 bases. Trimming cost V 4 bases and J 4 bases; bases outside gene matches: 10. CDR1 is SGDLS, CDR2 YYNGEE, per germline. This CDR3 spans 16 amino acids.

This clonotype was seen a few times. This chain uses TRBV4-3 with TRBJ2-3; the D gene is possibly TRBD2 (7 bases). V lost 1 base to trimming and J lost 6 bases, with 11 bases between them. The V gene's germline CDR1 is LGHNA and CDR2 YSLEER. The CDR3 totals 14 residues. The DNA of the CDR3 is TGCGCCAGCAGCCAAGGTGGGGGGGCGGATACGCAGTATTTT. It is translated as CASSQGGGADTQYF.

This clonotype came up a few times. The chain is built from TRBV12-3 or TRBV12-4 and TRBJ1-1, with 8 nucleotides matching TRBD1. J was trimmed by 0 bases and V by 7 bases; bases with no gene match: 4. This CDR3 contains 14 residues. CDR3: CASTRDRLNTEAFF. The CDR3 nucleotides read TGTGCCAGCACCCGGGACAGGTTGAACACTGAAGCTTTCTTT.

CDR3: CASSLDRGYGYTF. CDR3 in DNA: TGCGCCAGCAGCCTGGACAGGGGATATGGCTACACCTTC. The rearrangement joins TRBV5-1 to TRBJ1-2, with 9 positions matching TRBD1. Germline CDR1 reads SGHRS; CDR2 reads YFSETQ. The CDR3 spans 13 residues. J lost 5 bases, V lost 4 bases, and 3 bases had no gene match.

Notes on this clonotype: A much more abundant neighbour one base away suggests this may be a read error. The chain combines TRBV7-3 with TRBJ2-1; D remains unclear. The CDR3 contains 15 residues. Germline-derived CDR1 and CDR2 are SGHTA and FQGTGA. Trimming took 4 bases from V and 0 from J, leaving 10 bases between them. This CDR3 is CASSWATSSYNEQFF. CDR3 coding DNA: TGTGCCAGCAGCTGGGCGACCAGCTCCTACAATGAGCAGTTCTTC.

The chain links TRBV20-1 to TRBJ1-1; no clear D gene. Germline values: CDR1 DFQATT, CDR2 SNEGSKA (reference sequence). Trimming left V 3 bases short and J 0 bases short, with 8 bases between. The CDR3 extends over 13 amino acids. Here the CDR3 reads CSASPGLNTEAFF. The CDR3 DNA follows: TGCAGTGCTAGCCCTGGGCTGAACACTGAAGCTTTCTTT.

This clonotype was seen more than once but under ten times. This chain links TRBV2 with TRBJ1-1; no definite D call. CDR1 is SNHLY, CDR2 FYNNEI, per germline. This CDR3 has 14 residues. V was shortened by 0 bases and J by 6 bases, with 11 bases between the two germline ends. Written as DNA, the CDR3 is TGTGCCAGCAGTGAAGCGCTTCAGGAGGCTGAAGCTTTCTTT. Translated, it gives CASSEALQEAEAFF.

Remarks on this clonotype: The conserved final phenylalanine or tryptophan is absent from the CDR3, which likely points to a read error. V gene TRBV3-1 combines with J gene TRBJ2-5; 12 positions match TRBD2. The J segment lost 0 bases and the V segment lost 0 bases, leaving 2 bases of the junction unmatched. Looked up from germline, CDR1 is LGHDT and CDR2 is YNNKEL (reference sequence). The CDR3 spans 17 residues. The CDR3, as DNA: TGTGCCAGCAGCCAAGAAACTAGCGGGGGGTACCAAGAGACCCAGTACTAC. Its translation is CASSQETSGGYQETQYY.

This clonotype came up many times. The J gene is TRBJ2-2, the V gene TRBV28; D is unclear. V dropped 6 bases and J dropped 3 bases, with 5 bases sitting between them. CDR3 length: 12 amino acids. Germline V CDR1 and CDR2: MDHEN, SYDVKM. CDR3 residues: CASRTYTGELFF. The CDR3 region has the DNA TGTGCCAGCAGGACCTACACCGGGGAGCTGTTTTTT.

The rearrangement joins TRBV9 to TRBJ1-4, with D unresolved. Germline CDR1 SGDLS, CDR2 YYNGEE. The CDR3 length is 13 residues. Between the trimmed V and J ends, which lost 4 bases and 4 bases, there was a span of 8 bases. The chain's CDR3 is CASSPPSNEKLFF. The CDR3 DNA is TGTGCCAGCAGCCCCCCGAGTAATGAAAAACTGTTTTTT.

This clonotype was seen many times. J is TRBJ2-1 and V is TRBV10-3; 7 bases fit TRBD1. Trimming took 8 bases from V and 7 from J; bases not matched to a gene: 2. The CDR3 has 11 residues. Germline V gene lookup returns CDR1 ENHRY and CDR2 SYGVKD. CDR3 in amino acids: CAIGQENEQFF. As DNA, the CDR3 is TGTGCCATCGGACAGGAAAATGAGCAGTTCTTC.

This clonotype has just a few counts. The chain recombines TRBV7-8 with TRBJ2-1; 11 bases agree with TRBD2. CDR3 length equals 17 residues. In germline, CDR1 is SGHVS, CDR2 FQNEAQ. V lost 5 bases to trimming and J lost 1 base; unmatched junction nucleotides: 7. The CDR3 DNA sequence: TGTGCCAGCAGCCCTAGTAGCGGGAGGGGGTCCTACAATGAGCAGTTCTTC. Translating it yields CASSPSSGRGSYNEQFF.

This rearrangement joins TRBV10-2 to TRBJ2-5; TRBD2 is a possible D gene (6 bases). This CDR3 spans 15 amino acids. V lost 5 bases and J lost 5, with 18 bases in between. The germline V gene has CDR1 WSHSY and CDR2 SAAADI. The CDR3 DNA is TGCGCCAGCAGTTTAGTACGGGGGTCAGGGGAGACCCAGTACTTC. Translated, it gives CASSLVRGSGETQYF.

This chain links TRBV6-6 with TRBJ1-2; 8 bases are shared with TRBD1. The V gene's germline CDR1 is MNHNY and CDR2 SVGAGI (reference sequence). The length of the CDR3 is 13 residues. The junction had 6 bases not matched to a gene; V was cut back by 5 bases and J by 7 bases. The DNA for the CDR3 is TGTGCCAGCAGTATTGGACAGGGCTTTGGCTACACCTTC. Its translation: CASSIGQGFGYTF.

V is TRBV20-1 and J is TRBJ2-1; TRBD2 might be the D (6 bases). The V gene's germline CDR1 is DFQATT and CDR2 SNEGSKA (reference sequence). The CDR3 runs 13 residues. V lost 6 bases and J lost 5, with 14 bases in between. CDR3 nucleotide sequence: TGCAGTGCCCGGGGGACTGAAAACAATGAGCAGTTCTTC. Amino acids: CSARGTENNEQFF.

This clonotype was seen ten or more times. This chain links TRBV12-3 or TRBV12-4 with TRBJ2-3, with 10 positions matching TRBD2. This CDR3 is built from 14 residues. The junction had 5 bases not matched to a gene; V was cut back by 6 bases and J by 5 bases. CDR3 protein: CASRVAGGKDTQYF. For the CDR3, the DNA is TGTGCCAGCAGGGTAGCGGGGGGAAAAGATACGCAGTATTTT.